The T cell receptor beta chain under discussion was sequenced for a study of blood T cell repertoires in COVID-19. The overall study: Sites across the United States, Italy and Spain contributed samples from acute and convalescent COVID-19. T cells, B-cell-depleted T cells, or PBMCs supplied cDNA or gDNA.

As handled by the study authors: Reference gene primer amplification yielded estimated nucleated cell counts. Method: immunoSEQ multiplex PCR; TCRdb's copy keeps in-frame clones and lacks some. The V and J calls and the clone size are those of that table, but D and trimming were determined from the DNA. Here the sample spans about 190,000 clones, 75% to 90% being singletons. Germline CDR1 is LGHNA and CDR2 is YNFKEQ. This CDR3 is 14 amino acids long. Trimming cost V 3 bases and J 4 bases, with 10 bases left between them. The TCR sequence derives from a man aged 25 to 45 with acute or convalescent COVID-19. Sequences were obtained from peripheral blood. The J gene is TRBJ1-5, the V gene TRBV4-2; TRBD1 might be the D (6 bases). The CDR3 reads CASSHPGTNQPQHF. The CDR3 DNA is TGTGCCAGCAGCCATCCCGGGACAAATCAGCCCCAGCATTTT.